These 27 T cell receptor beta chains share one sample of origin, sequenced in a study of lymphopenia after photon versus proton radiotherapy. Data came from immunoSEQ multiplex PCR; TCRdb stores just in-frame clones and leaves some out. Of about 60,000 clones listed, about 81% are singletons. This material consisted of peripheral blood, taken from a patient treated with proton-based radiotherapy. The receptors come from a man in his fifties or sixties with pancreatic cancer.

The gene calls are TRBV21-1 and TRBJ2-7; TRBD2 was called by the table and not checked on the DNA. TRBV21-1 is listed as a pseudogene. CDR3 length: 19 amino acids. The DNA of the CDR3 is TGTGCCAGCAGCGGGCGGACTAGCGGGAGAGAGGGGGGACCCTACGAGCAGTACTTC. This sequence encodes CASSGRTSGREGGPYEQYF.

The CDR3, as DNA: TGTGCCAGTTCGGGACTAGCAGTTAACACAGATACGCAGTATTTT. It encodes CASSGLAVNTDTQYF. The rearrangement joins TRBV28 to TRBJ2-3; 9 nucleotides line up with TRBD2. This CDR3 is 15 amino acids long. Looked up from germline, CDR1 is MDHEN and CDR2 is SYDVKM. V shed 9 bases, J shed 2 bases, and the junction held 9 bases outside the gene matches. Supplemented by reference TRBV28 and TRBJ2-3, the full variable domain reads DVKVTQSSRYLVKRTGEKVFLECVQDMDHENMFWYRQDPGLGLRLIYFSYDVKMKEKGDIPEGYSVSREKKERFSLILESASTNQTSMYLCASSGLAVNTDTQYFGPGTRLTVL.

This chain links TRBV6-6 with TRBJ1-1; D ambiguous. Trimming removed 5 bases at V and 7 bases at J, with 11 bases between. The germline V gene encodes CDR1 MNHNY and CDR2 SVGAGI (reference sequence). This CDR3 comprises 12 residues. CDR3 loop: CASSISRGEAFF. In nucleotides, the CDR3 is TGTGCCAGCAGTATTTCCCGGGGTGAAGCTTTCTTT.

The V call is TRBV19, the J call TRBJ1-2; D is unresolved. CDR1 is LNHDA and CDR2 is SQIVND in the germline V gene (reference sequence). The V and J ends lost 2 bases and 2 bases respectively, with 9 bases between them. The CDR3 has 14 residues. The CDR3 nucleotides are TGTGCCAGTAGTATATCCGGCCAGAACTATGGCTACACCTTC. Its protein product is CASSISGQNYGYTF.

The V and J genes are TRBV9 and TRBJ2-7; D ambiguous. Trimming removed 0 bases at V and 2 bases at J, with 18 bases between. CDR1 and CDR2 from the germline V gene are SGDLS and YYNGEE. The CDR3 loop spans 17 amino acids. This CDR3 reads CASSVALVTVAAYEQYF. DNA of the CDR3: TGTGCCAGCAGCGTAGCGCTGGTAACCGTGGCCGCCTACGAGCAGTACTTC.

The chain uses TRBV4-2 and TRBJ2-1; 8 nucleotides align to TRBD2. The junction had 8 bases not matched to a gene; V was cut back by 1 base and J by 3 bases. Per the germline V gene, CDR1 is LGHNA and CDR2 is YNFKEQ. The CDR3 is 17 residues long. The CDR3 sequence: CASSQGMAGGHYNEQFF. As DNA, the CDR3 is TGTGCCAGCAGCCAAGGGATGGCGGGAGGCCACTACAATGAGCAGTTCTTC.

The V call is TRBV28, the J call TRBJ2-2; possible D gene TRBD1, 6 bases. The CDR3 extends over 14 amino acids. The V gene lost 6 bases and the J gene lost 4 bases, with 12 bases spanning the gap. Germline V lookup: CDR1 MDHEN, CDR2 SYDVKM. The CDR3 here is CASRRQESTGELFF. CDR3 bases: TGTGCCAGCAGGCGACAGGAGAGCACCGGGGAGCTGTTTTTT.

The chain uses TRBV18 and TRBJ2-1; 7 bases line up with TRBD1. J lost 3 bases, V lost 5 bases, and 25 bases had no gene match. Germline CDR1 KGHSH, CDR2 LQKENI. This CDR3 has 21 amino acids. CDR3 DNA sequence: TGTGCCAGCTCATCCTTAGTAATTCCCGGACAGGTGGGAAGTGTCTACAATGAGCAGTTCTTC. Translated: CASSSLVIPGQVGSVYNEQFF.

J is TRBJ2-7 and V is TRBV10-3; 11 nucleotides line up with TRBD2. J gave up 3 bases and V 6 bases, and 4 bases lay outside the gene matches. CDR3 length equals 14 residues. CDR1 and CDR2 (germline): ENHRY, SYGVKD. The CDR3 protein is CAIRASGGRYEQYF. The CDR3 DNA reads as TGTGCCATCAGGGCTAGCGGGGGGCGCTACGAGCAGTACTTC.

This clone was detected a few times. The chain carries TRBV18 and TRBJ2-7; D unresolved. V dropped 0 bases and J dropped 0 bases, with 6 bases sitting between them. The CDR3 length is 14 residues. Germline V CDR1 and CDR2: KGHSH, LQKENI. The CDR3 reads CASSPPWSSYEQYF. The CDR3 nucleotides read TGTGCCAGCTCACCACCGTGGAGCTCCTACGAGCAGTACTTC.

The V call is TRBV18, the J call TRBJ2-1; 9 nucleotides line up with TRBD2. There are 17 residues in the CDR3. The junction had 5 bases not matched to a gene; V was cut back by 0 bases and J by 2 bases. Germline CDR1 and CDR2: KGHSH and LQKENI. As DNA, the CDR3 is TGTGCCAGCTCACCACCCGGGGTAGCGGGAGCCTACAATGAGCAGTTCTTC. Translated, it gives CASSPPGVAGAYNEQFF.

The CDR3 is CASSLAESYTF. CDR3 in DNA: TGTGCCAGCAGCTTAGCGGAGAGCTACACCTTC. The J gene is TRBJ1-2, the V gene TRBV7-9; D ambiguous. CDR1 SEHNR and CDR2 FQNEAQ come from the germline V gene (reference sequence). This CDR3 comprises 11 residues. Trimming removed 0 bases at V and 9 bases at J, with 5 bases between.

In its sample, this clone was seen once. V is TRBV18 and J is TRBJ1-1, with a possible D match to TRBD1 (6 bases). Per the germline V gene, CDR1 is KGHSH and CDR2 is LQKENI. This CDR3 has 15 amino acids. Trimming pared 2 bases from V and 0 bases from J, leaving 10 bases between. The CDR3 spells CASSPEGGLNTEAFF. The CDR3 nucleotides are TGTGCCAGCTCACCAGAGGGGGGTTTGAACACTGAAGCTTTCTTT. The full variable domain, with the rest looked up from reference TRBV18 and TRBJ1-1, is NAGVMQNPRHLVRRRGQEARLRCSPMKGHSHVYWYRQLPEEGLKFMVYLQKENIIDESGMPKERFSAEFPKEGPSILRIQQVVRGDSAAYFCASSPEGGLNTEAFFGQGTRLTVV.

This sequence joins TRBV5-4 and TRBJ2-3; 10 bases are shared with TRBD2. The CDR3 runs to 17 residues. From germline, CDR1 is SGHNT and CDR2 YYREEE (reference sequence). Trimming removed 0 bases from V and 2 bases from J; junction bases left unmatched: 6. CDR3 amino acids: CASSLDPSGRATDTQYF. CDR3 bases: TGTGCCAGCAGCTTGGATCCTAGCGGGAGAGCCACAGATACGCAGTATTTT.

The chain is built from TRBV6-6 and TRBJ2-7, with 9 bases identical to TRBD1. The CDR3 loop spans 14 amino acids. Germline assignment: CDR1 MNHNY and CDR2 SVGAGI (reference sequence). Trimming at V came to 4 bases and at J to 3 bases, leaving 4 bases not matched to a gene. In DNA form, the CDR3 reads TGTGCCAGCAGTTTCTCGACAGGGGGCTACGAGCAGTACTTC. It translates to CASSFSTGGYEQYF.

This sequence joins TRBV12-2 and TRBJ1-1; TRBD1, the D gene given by the table, was not confirmed from the DNA. TRBV12-2 is a documented pseudogene. The CDR3 sequence is 11 residues long. CDR3 nucleotides: TGTGCAAGTCGCTTAGGGCCTGAAGCTTTCTTT. Protein product: CASRLGPEAFF.

This rearrangement joins TRBV5-5 to TRBJ2-7, with TRBD1 identical over 9 bases. This CDR3 is 15 amino acids long. V was clipped by 7 bases and J by 3 bases; unmatched bases: 11. Germline V gene sequence: CDR1 SGHKS, CDR2 YYEKEE (reference sequence). CDR3 in amino acids: CASHSTGQGSYEQYF. DNA for the CDR3: TGTGCCAGCCATTCTACGGGACAGGGAAGCTACGAGCAGTACTTC.

V usage is TRBV7-2 and J usage is TRBJ1-2, with TRBD1 matching over 8 bases. V trimming: 6 bases; J trimming: 1 base; junction bases outside the gene matches: 4. The V gene's germline CDR1 is SGHTA and CDR2 FQGNSA. This CDR3 spans 14 amino acids. CDR3 nucleotides: TGTGCCAGCAGTCGTGACAGGGGTAACTATGGCTACACCTTC. It is translated as CASSRDRGNYGYTF.

V is TRBV6-5 and J is TRBJ1-2; D is ambiguous. The CDR3 is 13 residues long. Germline V gene sequence: CDR1 MNHEY, CDR2 SVGAGI. Trimming took 4 bases from V and 2 from J, leaving 8 bases between them. The CDR3 nucleotides read TGTGCCAGCAGTTCCGGGAAGAACTATGGCTACACCTTC. This sequence encodes CASSSGKNYGYTF.

This clone was seen just once. V usage is TRBV10-2 and J usage is TRBJ2-1; D ambiguous. The CDR3 contains 17 residues. Trimming took off 6 bases at V and 0 bases at J, with 18 bases between the two ends. CDR1 is WSHSY and CDR2 is SAAADI in the germline V gene. CDR3 in amino acids: CASRQRSSRSSYNEQFF. The CDR3 coding sequence is TGCGCCAGCAGACAAAGGAGTAGCCGAAGCTCCTACAATGAGCAGTTCTTC.

Here the CDR3 reads CASSFGGGHGYTF. In DNA, the CDR3 is TGTGCCAGCAGCTTTGGCGGGGGGCACGGCTACACCTTC. The gene calls are TRBV7-2 and TRBJ1-2, with D perhaps TRBD1 (6 bases). Germline V lookup: CDR1 SGHTA, CDR2 FQGNSA. Trimming stripped 3 bases from V and 8 bases from J, with 13 bases between. The CDR3 consists of 13 residues. The full variable domain, in which reference TRBV7-2 and TRBJ1-2 provide the parts outside the CDR3, is GAGVSQSPSNKVTEKGKDVELRCDPISGHTALYWYRQSLGQGLEFLIYFQGNSAPDKSGLPSDRFSAERTGGSVSTLTIQRTQQEDSAVYLCASSFGGGHGYTFGSGTRLTVV.

The chain employs TRBV6-1 and TRBJ2-5, with D perhaps assigned TRBD1 or TRBD2 (5 bases each). V lost 7 bases and J lost 11, with 23 bases in between. The V gene's germline CDR1 is MNHNS and CDR2 SASEGT. The CDR3 sequence is 14 residues long. Here the CDR3 DNA reads TGTGCCAGCACTAACCGGATGGGACCTTTGGGGCAGTACTTC. It encodes CASTNRMGPLGQYF.

The chain combines TRBV11-2 with TRBJ2-5; no reliable D call. V was trimmed by 3 bases and J by 4 bases, leaving 9 bases between them. The germline gives CDR1 SGHAT, CDR2 FQNNGV. The CDR3 covers 13 residues. CDR3 DNA: TGTGCCAGCAGCTTTTCCCCCCCAGAGACCCAGTACTTC. The encoded protein is CASSFSPPETQYF.

The V and J genes are TRBV19 and TRBJ1-1; D remains ambiguous. Between the trimmed V and J ends, which lost 6 bases and 1 base, there was a span of 12 bases. Germline assignment: CDR1 LNHDA and CDR2 SQIVND (reference sequence). The CDR3 extends over 14 amino acids. The CDR3: CASSSTKRNTEAFF. CDR3 in DNA: TGTGCCAGTAGCTCGACAAAAAGGAACACTGAAGCTTTCTTT.

The V gene is TRBV4-2, the J gene TRBJ2-5, with TRBD2 as a possible D gene (5 bases). The CDR3 is made up of 16 amino acids. Looked up from germline, CDR1 is LGHNA and CDR2 is YNFKEQ. The ends were cut back, 3 bases at V and 9 bases at J, with 23 bases in the middle. The CDR3 bases are TGTGCCAGCAGCCAGCTCGTTGCTTCGGGGATGGTTGCCCAGTACTTC. Amino acids: CASSQLVASGMVAQYF.

The chain employs TRBV19 and TRBJ2-7; 8 bases fit TRBD1. The germline gives CDR1 LNHDA, CDR2 SQIVND (reference sequence). Trimming at V came to 5 bases and at J to 7 bases, leaving 16 bases not matched to a gene. The CDR3 totals 16 residues. CDR3: CASSPHLWTGSGEQYF. The CDR3 DNA reads TGTGCCAGTAGTCCACACCTTTGGACAGGGTCGGGGGAGCAGTACTTC.

This chain connects TRBV27 to TRBJ2-2; the match to TRBD2 covers 11 bases. After removal of 5 bases from V and 5 bases from J, the junction contained 4 bases not matched to a gene. The CDR3 has 15 residues. The V gene's germline CDR1 is MNHEY and CDR2 SMNVEV (reference sequence). CDR3 residues: CASSPWTSGTGELFF. CDR3 in DNA: TGTGCCAGCAGTCCGTGGACTAGCGGGACCGGGGAGCTGTTTTTT.